Each of the 18 T cell receptor beta chains below was sequenced from the same sample in a study of blood T cell repertoires in COVID-19. Clones were read by immunoSEQ multiplex PCR, and TCRdb kept only the in-frame ones, dropping some. The sample shows fewer than 250,000 clones, 83% of them seen only once. The sample was peripheral blood. All receptors derive from a woman in her thirties or forties with active or convalescent COVID-19.

The rearrangement uses TRBV14 and TRBJ2-6, with no clear D. Germline lookup yields CDR1 SGHDN and CDR2 FVKESK. CDR3 length equals 13 residues. The ends were cut back, 9 bases at V and 1 base at J, with 7 bases in the middle. The CDR3 here is CASAYSGANVLTF. The CDR3 coding sequence is TGTGCCAGTGCCTATTCTGGGGCCAACGTCCTGACTTTC.

This clone appeared once. The genes are TRBV30 and TRBJ2-1; D uncertain. Trimming stripped 0 bases from V and 7 bases from J, with 7 bases between. The CDR3 is 12 residues long. In germline, CDR1 is GTSNPN, CDR2 SVGIG (reference sequence). The CDR3 DNA follows: TGTGCCTGGAGTGTAGCAGGTAATGAGCAGTTCTTC. Encoded protein: CAWSVAGNEQFF.

The chain recombines TRBV27 with TRBJ2-1; D not certain. This CDR3 region has 16 residues. V was clipped by 2 bases and J by 0 bases, with 11 bases between them. Germline values: CDR1 MNHEY, CDR2 SMNVEV (reference sequence). CDR3 DNA: TGTGCCAGCAGTTTACTCGGCGGCAGCTCCTACAATGAGCAGTTCTTC. The encoded protein is CASSLLGGSSYNEQFF.

J is TRBJ2-2 and V is TRBV29-1; 11 positions agree with TRBD2. The CDR3 extends over 15 amino acids. Trimming took 5 bases from V and 4 from J; bases not matched to a gene: 6. Germline CDR1 is SQVTM and CDR2 is ANQGSEA. The CDR3 region has the DNA TGCAGCGTTACTAGCGGGAGAAGCGGCACCGGGGAGCTGTTTTTT. It yields the protein CSVTSGRSGTGELFF.

This clone was observed a handful of times. The V gene is TRBV7-2, the J gene TRBJ1-5, with TRBD1 as a possible D gene (6 bases). Germline CDR1 SGHTA, CDR2 FQGNSA. Trimming left V 4 bases short and J 2 bases short, with 6 bases between. The CDR3 consists of 13 residues. The CDR3 here is CASSSGGNQPQHF. CDR3 nucleotides: TGTGCCAGCAGCTCAGGGGGCAATCAGCCCCAGCATTTT.

This chain joins TRBV15 and TRBJ2-6; no clear D gene. This CDR3 region has 14 residues. V dropped 3 bases and J dropped 0 bases, with 3 bases sitting between them. Germline assignment: CDR1 LNHNV and CDR2 YYDKDF (reference sequence). This CDR3 reads CATSSSSGANVLTF. CDR3 nucleotides: TGTGCCACCAGCAGCTCCTCTGGGGCCAACGTCCTGACTTTC.

The genes are TRBV2 and TRBJ2-3; 9 bases line up with TRBD1. Germline V gives CDR1 SNHLY, CDR2 FYNNEI. The CDR3 sequence is 15 residues long. V gave up 7 bases and J gave up 3 bases; unmatched junction bases: 8. The CDR3 is CASTGQGLRTDTQYF. As DNA, the CDR3 is TGTGCCAGCACTGGACAGGGGCTTAGGACAGATACGCAGTATTTT.

The V and J genes are TRBV12-3 or TRBV12-4 and TRBJ1-4; D is unresolved. The CDR3 has 13 amino acids. V lost 5 bases, J lost 12 bases, and 16 bases lay in between. CDR3 bases: TGTGCCAGCAGTCCTGGTGGTTTATTAGAACTGTTTTTT. Its translation: CASSPGGLLELFF.

This chain joins TRBV5-1 and TRBJ1-1; TRBD1 might be the D (5 bases). CDR3 size: 12 residues. The V and J ends lost 0 bases and 11 bases respectively, with 11 bases between them. Germline CDR1 and CDR2: SGHRS and YFSETQ. The CDR3 DNA reads as TGCGCCAGCAGCTTGGCGGGGGAAGGTGCTTTCTTT. Translation gives CASSLAGEGAFF.

The chain is built from TRBV14 and TRBJ1-2; 9 nucleotides agree with TRBD1. CDR3 length: 13 residues. The V gene's germline CDR1 is SGHDN and CDR2 FVKESK. The ends lost 4 bases at V and 8 bases at J; junction bases unmatched: 5. DNA for the CDR3: TGTGCCAGCAGCCCGCGGACAGGGGACGGCTACACCTTC. Amino acids: CASSPRTGDGYTF.

This chain links TRBV5-8 with TRBJ1-5; TRBD1 agrees at 7 bases. This CDR3 contains 15 residues. Germline values: CDR1 SGHTS, CDR2 YDEGEE. V trimming: 3 bases; J trimming: 1 base; junction bases outside the gene matches: 4. In DNA, the CDR3 is TGTGCCAGCAGCTCCCTGACAGGGAGCAATCAGCCCCAGCATTTT. Translating gives CASSSLTGSNQPQHF.

CDR3 protein: CASSLTGNEQYF. CDR3 DNA: TGTGCCAGCAGCCTTACAGGGAACGAGCAGTACTTC. The chain couples TRBV6-5 to TRBJ2-7, with TRBD1 as a possible D gene (6 bases). The length of the CDR3 is 12 residues. Germline V lookup: CDR1 MNHEY, CDR2 SVGAGI. V gave up 6 bases and J gave up 5 bases, with 11 bases separating them.

The genes are TRBV19 and TRBJ1-5; a possible D gene is TRBD1 (5 bases). Looked up from germline, CDR1 is LNHDA and CDR2 is SQIVND (reference sequence). This CDR3 is built from 15 residues. The V gene lost 5 bases and the J gene lost 5 bases, with 16 bases spanning the gap. The CDR3 bases are TGTGCCAGTAGTCAATATGGGGTAGGGGATCAGCCCCAGCATTTT. Its protein is CASSQYGVGDQPQHF.

V and J are TRBV4-1 and TRBJ2-1; TRBD2 might be the D (7 bases). The CDR3 is 15 amino acids. The V and J ends lost 8 bases and 7 bases respectively, with 21 bases between them. CDR1 is MGHRA and CDR2 is YSYEKL in the germline V gene. CDR3 protein: CASGQSGGRWNEQFF. The CDR3, as DNA: TGCGCCAGCGGGCAGTCCGGGGGGCGTTGGAATGAGCAGTTCTTC.

The chain is built from TRBV6-2 or TRBV6-3 and TRBJ1-1; D remains unclear. The CDR3 length is 14 residues. The germline CDR1 and CDR2 sequences are MNHEY and SVGEGT. Trimming removed 0 bases at V and 2 bases at J, with 7 bases between. In DNA, the CDR3 is TGTGCCAGCAGTTACTCGAGGAGCAACACTGAAGCTTTCTTT. It codes for CASSYSRSNTEAFF.

The genes are TRBV9 and TRBJ2-7, with a tentative D call TRBD1 (7 bases). Per the germline V gene, CDR1 is SGDLS and CDR2 is YYNGEE. This CDR3 is built from 16 residues. Trimming stripped 3 bases from V and 3 bases from J, with 19 bases between. CDR3 coding DNA: TGTGCCAGCAGCGCCTCAGGCGGGACAGAGGTCTACGAGCAGTACTTC. It encodes CASSASGGTEVYEQYF.

V and J are TRBV11-3 and TRBJ1-3; possibly TRBD1 for D (6 bases). CDR1 and CDR2 from the germline V gene are SGHNT and YENEEA. Trimming took 1 base from V and 0 from J, leaving 7 bases between them. This CDR3 contains 15 residues. CDR3 bases: TGTGCCAGCAGCTTAGCGGACAGCTCTGGAAACACCATATATTTT. It encodes CASSLADSSGNTIYF.

The V gene is TRBV24-1, the J gene TRBJ1-4; 7 bases align to TRBD1. The CDR3 has 14 residues. Germline lookup yields CDR1 KGHDR and CDR2 SFDVKD. The V segment lost 6 bases and the J segment 3 bases; nucleotides outside the gene matches: 3. In nucleotides, the CDR3 is TGTGCCACCAGTTCTGGGACAGCTAATGAAAAACTGTTTTTT. It is translated as CATSSGTANEKLFF.